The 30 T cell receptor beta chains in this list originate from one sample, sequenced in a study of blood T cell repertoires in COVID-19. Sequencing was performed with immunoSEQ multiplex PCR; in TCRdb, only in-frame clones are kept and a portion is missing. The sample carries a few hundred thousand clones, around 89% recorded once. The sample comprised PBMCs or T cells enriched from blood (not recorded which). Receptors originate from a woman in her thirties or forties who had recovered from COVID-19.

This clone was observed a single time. The CDR3 region is CASSSPTSGATYEQYF. The CDR3 nucleotides are TGTGCCAGCAGCTCACCTACTAGCGGGGCAACCTACGAGCAGTACTTC. This chain connects TRBV7-2 to TRBJ2-7; 10 positions match TRBD2. CDR1 and CDR2 (germline): SGHTA, FQGNSA. V lost 4 bases to trimming and J lost 2 bases; unmatched junction nucleotides: 8. This CDR3 is 16 amino acids long.

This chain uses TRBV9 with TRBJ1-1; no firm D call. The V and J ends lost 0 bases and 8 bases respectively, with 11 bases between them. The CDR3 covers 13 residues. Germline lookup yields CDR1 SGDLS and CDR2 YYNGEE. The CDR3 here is CASSVVVSLEAFF. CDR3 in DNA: TGTGCCAGCAGCGTAGTGGTCAGTTTAGAAGCTTTCTTT.

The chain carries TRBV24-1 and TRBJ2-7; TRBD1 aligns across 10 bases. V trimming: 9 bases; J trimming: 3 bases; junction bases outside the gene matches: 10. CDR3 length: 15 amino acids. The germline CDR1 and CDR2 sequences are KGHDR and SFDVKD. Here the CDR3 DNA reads TGTGCCACCGGGGGGACAGGGGCGGTTGGCTACGAGCAGTACTTC. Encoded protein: CATGGTGAVGYEQYF.

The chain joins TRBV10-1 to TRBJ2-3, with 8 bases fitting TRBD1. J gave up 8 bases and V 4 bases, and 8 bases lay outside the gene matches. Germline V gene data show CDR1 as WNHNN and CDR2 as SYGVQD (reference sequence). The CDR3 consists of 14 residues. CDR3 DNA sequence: TGCGCCAGCAGTGGGTCAGGGGGCTGGGTTACGCAGTATTTT. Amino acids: CASSGSGGWVTQYF.

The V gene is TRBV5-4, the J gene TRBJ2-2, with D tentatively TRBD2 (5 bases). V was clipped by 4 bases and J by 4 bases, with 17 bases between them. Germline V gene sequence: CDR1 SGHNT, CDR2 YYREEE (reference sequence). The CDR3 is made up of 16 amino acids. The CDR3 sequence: CASSRLTGLSTGELFF. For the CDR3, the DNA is TGTGCCAGCAGCAGGTTAACTGGACTTTCCACCGGGGAGCTGTTTTTT. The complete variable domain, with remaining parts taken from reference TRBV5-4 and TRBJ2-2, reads ETGVTQSPTHLIKTRGQQVTLRCSSQSGHNTVSWYQQALGQGPQFIFQYYREEENGRGNFPPRFSGLQFPNYSSELNVNALELDDSALYLCASSRLTGLSTGELFFGEGSRLTVL.

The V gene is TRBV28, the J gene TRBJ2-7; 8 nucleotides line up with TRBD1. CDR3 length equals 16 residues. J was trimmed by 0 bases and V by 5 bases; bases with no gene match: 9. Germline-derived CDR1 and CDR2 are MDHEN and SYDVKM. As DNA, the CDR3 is TGTGCCAGCAGTCGCCTCCGGGACAGGCACTCCTACGAGCAGTACTTC. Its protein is CASSRLRDRHSYEQYF.

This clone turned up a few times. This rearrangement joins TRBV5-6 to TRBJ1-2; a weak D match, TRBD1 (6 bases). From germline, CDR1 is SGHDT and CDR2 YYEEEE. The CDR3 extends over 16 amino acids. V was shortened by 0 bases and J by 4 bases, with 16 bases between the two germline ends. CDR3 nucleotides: TGTGCCAGCAGCTTGGGCCCCAGGGGCGAGGGCTATGGCTACACCTTC. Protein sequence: CASSLGPRGEGYGYTF.

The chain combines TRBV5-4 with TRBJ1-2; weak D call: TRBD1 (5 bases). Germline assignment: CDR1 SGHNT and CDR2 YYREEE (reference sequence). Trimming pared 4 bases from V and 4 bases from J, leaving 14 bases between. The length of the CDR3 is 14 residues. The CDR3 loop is CASSRQGTGYGYTF. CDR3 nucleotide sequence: TGTGCCAGCAGCCGTCAGGGAACAGGCTATGGCTACACCTTC.

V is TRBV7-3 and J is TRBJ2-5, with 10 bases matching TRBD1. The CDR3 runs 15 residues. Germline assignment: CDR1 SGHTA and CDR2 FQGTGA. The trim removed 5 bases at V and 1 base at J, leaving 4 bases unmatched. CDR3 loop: CASSLDRGRQETQYF. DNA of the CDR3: TGTGCCAGCAGCCTAGACAGGGGGCGCCAAGAGACCCAGTACTTC.

The chain's CDR3 is CASSQERFGRGVEKLFF. In nucleotides, the CDR3 is TGTGCCAGCAGCCAAGAAAGGTTCGGCAGGGGGGTCGAAAAACTGTTTTTT. The genes are TRBV3-1 (or the pseudogene TRBV3-2) and TRBJ1-4; 7 positions match TRBD1. V shed 0 bases and J 8 bases; nucleotides not matched to a gene: 12. CDR1 LGHDT and CDR2 YNNKEL come from the germline V gene (reference sequence). CDR3 length: 17 amino acids.

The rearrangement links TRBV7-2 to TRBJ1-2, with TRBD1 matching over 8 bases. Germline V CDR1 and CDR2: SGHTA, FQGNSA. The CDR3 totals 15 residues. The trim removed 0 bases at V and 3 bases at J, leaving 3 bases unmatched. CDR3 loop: CASSLATGGDYGYTF. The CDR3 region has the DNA TGTGCCAGCAGCTTAGCCACAGGGGGGGACTATGGCTACACCTTC.

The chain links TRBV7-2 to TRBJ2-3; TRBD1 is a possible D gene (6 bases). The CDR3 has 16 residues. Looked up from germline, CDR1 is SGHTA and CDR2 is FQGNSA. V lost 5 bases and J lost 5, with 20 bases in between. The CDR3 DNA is TGTGCCAGCAGCGATCAACAGGGTACGATGGTAGATACGCAGTATTTT. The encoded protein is CASSDQQGTMVDTQYF.

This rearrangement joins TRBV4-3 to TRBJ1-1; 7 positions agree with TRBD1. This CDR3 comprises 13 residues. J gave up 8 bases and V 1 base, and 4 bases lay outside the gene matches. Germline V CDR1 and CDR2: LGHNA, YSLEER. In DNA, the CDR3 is TGCGCCAGCAGCCAAGCGACAGGGAGGGAAGCTTTCTTT. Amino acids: CASSQATGREAFF.

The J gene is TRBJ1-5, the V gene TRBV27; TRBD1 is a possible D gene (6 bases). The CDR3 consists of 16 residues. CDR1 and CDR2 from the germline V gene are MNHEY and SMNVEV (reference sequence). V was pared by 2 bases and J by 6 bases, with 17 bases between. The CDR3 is CASSLRPLGGAQPQHF. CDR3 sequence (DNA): TGTGCCAGCAGTTTACGCCCGCTGGGGGGGGCTCAGCCCCAGCATTTT.

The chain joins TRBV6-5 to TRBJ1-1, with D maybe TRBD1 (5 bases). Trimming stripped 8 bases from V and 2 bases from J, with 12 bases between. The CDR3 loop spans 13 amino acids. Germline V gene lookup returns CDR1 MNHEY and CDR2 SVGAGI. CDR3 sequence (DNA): TGTGCCAGCCACAGGATCCTTAACACTGAAGCTTTCTTT. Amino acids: CASHRILNTEAFF.

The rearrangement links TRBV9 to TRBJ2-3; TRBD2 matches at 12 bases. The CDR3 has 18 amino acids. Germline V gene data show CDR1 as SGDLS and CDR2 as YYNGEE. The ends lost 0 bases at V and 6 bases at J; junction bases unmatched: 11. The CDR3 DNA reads TGTGCCAGCAGCGTAGCTCCGAGACTAGCGGGGGCGGGGGATACGCAGTATTTT. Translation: CASSVAPRLAGAGDTQYF. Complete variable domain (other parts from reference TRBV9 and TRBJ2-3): DSGVTQTPKHLITATGQRVTLRCSPRSGDLSVYWYQQSLDQGLQFLIQYYNGEERAKGNILERFSAQQFPDLHSELNLSSLELGDSALYFCASSVAPRLAGAGDTQYFGPGTRLTVL.

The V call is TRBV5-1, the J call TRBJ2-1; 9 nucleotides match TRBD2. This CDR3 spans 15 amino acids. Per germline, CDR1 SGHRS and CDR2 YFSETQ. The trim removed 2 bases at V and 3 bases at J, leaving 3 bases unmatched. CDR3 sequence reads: CASSFLAGSYNEQFF. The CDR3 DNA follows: TGCGCCAGCAGCTTCCTAGCGGGGAGCTACAATGAGCAGTTCTTC. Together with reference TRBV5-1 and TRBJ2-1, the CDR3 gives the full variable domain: KAGVTQTPRYLIKTRGQQVTLSCSPISGHRSVSWYQQTPGQGLQFLFEYFSETQRNKGNFPGRFSGRQFSNSRSEMNVSTLELGDSALYLCASSFLAGSYNEQFFGPGTRLTVL.

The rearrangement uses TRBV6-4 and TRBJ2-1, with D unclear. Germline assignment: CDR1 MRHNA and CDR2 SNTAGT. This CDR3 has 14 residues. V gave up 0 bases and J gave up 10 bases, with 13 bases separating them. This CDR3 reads CASSDSRENSEQFF. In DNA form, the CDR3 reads TGTGCCAGCAGTGACTCGAGAGAGAACTCCGAGCAGTTCTTC.

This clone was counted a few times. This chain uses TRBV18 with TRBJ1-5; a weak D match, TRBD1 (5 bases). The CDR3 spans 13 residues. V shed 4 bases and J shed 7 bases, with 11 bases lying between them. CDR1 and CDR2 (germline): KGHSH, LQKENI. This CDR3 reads CASSRAGNQPQHF. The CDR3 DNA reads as TGTGCCAGCTCACGGGCAGGGAACCAGCCCCAGCATTTT.

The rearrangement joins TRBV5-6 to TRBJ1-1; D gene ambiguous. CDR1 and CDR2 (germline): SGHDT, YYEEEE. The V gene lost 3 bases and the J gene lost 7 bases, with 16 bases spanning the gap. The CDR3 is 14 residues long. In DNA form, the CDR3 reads TGTGCCAGCAGCTCCGTCAAAGGCCGGGGTGAAGCTTTCTTT. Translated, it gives CASSSVKGRGEAFF.

The CDR3 DNA reads TGTGCCAGCACCCACGGGCTAGCGGGAGGGAGGAATGAGCAGTTCTTC. Translated: CASTHGLAGGRNEQFF. V gene TRBV27 combines with J gene TRBJ2-1, with 12 bases fitting TRBD2. Germline lookup yields CDR1 MNHEY and CDR2 SMNVEV (reference sequence). V trimming: 7 bases; J trimming: 7 bases; junction bases outside the gene matches: 11. The CDR3 is made up of 16 amino acids.

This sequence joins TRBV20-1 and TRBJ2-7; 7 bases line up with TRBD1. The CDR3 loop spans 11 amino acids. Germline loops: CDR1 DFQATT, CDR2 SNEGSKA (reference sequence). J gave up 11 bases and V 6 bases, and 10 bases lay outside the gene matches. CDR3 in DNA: TGCAGTGCCCCAAGGGGACAGCGTGAGTACTTC. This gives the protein CSAPRGQREYF.

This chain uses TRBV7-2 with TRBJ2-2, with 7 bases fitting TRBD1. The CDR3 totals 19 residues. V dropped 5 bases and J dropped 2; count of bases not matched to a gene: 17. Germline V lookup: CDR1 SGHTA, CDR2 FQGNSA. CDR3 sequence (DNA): TGTGCCAGCAGCGACCTCACCGGGACAGCCTTCCCCAACACCGGGGAGCTGTTTTTT. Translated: CASSDLTGTAFPNTGELFF.

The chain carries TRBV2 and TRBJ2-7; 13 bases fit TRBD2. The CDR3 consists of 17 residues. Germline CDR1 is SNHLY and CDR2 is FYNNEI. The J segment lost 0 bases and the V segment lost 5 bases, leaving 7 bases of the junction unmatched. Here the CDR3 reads CASSRTSGGVLSYEQYF. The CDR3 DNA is TGTGCCAGCAGTCGGACTAGCGGGGGCGTACTCTCCTACGAGCAGTACTTC.

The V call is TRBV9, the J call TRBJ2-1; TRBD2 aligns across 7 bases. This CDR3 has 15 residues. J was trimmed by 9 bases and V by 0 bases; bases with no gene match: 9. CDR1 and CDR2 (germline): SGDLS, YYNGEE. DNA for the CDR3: TGTGCCAGCAGCGTAGTTGAGCGGGGTTGGAGTGAGCAGTTCTTC. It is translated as CASSVVERGWSEQFF.

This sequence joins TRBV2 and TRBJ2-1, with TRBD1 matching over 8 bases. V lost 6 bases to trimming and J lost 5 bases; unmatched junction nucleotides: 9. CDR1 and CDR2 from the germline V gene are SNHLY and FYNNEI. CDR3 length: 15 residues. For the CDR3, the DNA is TGTGCCAGCAGGACCTCAGGACAGGGTAACAATGAGCAGTTCTTC. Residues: CASRTSGQGNNEQFF.

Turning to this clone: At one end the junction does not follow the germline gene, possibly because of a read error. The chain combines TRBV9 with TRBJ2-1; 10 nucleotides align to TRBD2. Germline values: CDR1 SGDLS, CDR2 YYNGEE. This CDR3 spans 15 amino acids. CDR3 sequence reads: CASSVIDGLAAEQFF. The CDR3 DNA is TGTGCCAGTAGCGTAATAGACGGACTAGCGGCTGAGCAGTTCTTC.

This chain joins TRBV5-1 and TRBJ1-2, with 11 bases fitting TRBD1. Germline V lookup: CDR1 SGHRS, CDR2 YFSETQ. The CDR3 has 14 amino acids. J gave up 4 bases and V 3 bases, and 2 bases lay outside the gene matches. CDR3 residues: CASSWDRGAYGYTF. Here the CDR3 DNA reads TGCGCCAGCAGCTGGGACAGGGGGGCCTATGGCTACACCTTC. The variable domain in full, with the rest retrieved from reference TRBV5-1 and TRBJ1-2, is KAGVTQTPRYLIKTRGQQVTLSCSPISGHRSVSWYQQTPGQGLQFLFEYFSETQRNKGNFPGRFSGRQFSNSRSEMNVSTLELGDSALYLCASSWDRGAYGYTFGSGTRLTVV.

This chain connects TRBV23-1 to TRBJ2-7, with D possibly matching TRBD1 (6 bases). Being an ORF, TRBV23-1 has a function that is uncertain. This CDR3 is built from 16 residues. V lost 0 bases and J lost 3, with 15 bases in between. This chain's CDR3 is CASSQSHRAIRYEQYF. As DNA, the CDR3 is TGCGCCAGCAGTCAATCTCACAGGGCTATCCGCTACGAGCAGTACTTC.

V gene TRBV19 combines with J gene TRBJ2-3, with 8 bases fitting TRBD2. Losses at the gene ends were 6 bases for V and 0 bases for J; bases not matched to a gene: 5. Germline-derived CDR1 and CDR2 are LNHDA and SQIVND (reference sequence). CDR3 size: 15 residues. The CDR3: CASSALAGSTDTQYF. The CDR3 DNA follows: TGTGCCAGTAGCGCTCTAGCGGGCAGCACAGATACGCAGTATTTT.